This T cell receptor beta chain emerged from a study of T-cell memory formation after mild COVID-19. The TCR alpha and TCR beta cDNA libraries, bearing sample barcodes and UMIs, were generated by 5'RACE using constant-segment primers. MiXCR, applied by TCRdb to the 5' RACE reads, yields one record per CDR3 protein. The table includes roughly 620,000 distinct CDR3 sequences, more than 15% detected once. This clonotype was observed at least ten times. One end of the junction does not line up with germline, which may come from a read error. The TCR comes from an adult woman who had mild COVID-19 (a few samples of this study predate the infection). Cell type and time point are not known. The specimen sequenced was PBMCs or a T cell subset sorted from them (not recorded which).

The CDR3, as DNA: TGTGCCAGCAGCCAGGGAACGGGGAACACCGGGGAGCTGTTTTTT. The encoded protein is CASSQGTGNTGELFF. The J gene is TRBJ2-2, the V gene TRBV4-1; the D gene is possibly TRBD1 (5 bases). This CDR3 spans 15 amino acids. The germline V gene encodes CDR1 MGHRA and CDR2 YSYEKL.